The clone carrying this TCR beta chain was seen at least ten times. Its antigen is still unknown. The CDR3 is 13 residues long. V gave up 3 bases and J gave up 8 bases, with 13 bases separating them. Germline V lookup: CDR1 LNHDA, CDR2 SQIVND (reference sequence). Using genomic DNA as the template, TCR beta VDJ and CDR3 profiling was carried out. MiXCR, run by TCRdb on the reads, gives a single entry per CDR3 protein. The sample records 100,000 to 150,000 distinct CDR3 sequences, around two fifths being singletons. This entry comes from a study of CD8+CD57+ T cells in acquired aplastic anemia. Study context: The average for DNA from sorted CD4+ and CD8+ cells was 3 to 4 ug. An average of around 11 million reads for CD4+ cells was obtained from healthy donors.

Whole-study findings and limits: Patients and controls shared some 30 CD8+ CDR3 sequences.

V gene TRBV19 combines with J gene TRBJ1-2, with D perhaps matching TRBD1 (5 bases). Specimen: sorted CD4+, CD8+, or CD8+CD57+ T cells (not recorded which) from PBMCs. The TCR was taken from a human donor in good health, serving as a control. The CDR3 sequence: CASSIGAAGGYTF. CDR3 bases: TGTGCCAGTAGTATCGGGGCGGCGGGGGGCTACACCTTC.